Detailed here is one T cell receptor gamma chain. It is unclear where the CDR3 begins or ends on the DNA, so no DNA is shown, and the CDR3 is as TCRdb lists it. TCRdb reanalysed the multiplex PCR reads with CATT. The sample lists thousands of gamma-chain clones; around 13% were seen once. Sequencing used genomic DNA taken from PBMCs of patients and controls. The CDR3 is 19 residues long, ends included. Germline CDR1 reads VINAFY; CDR2 reads YDVSNSKD. The data were taken from a study of gamma delta lymphoproliferative disorders and STAT genes. Study-wide background: Delta-chain libraries followed the EuroClonality-NGS standard operating procedure.

No J gene was assigned, while the V gene was called as TRGV5. The TCR sequence derives from a human donor with gamma-delta T-cell large granular lymphocyte leukemia. Sequenced sample: blood. Here the CDR3 reads CATWDRLVIRNSLAVEQHF.